The clone carrying this T cell receptor (beta chain) turned up a few times. As yet, its antigen is unknown. Using its own MiXCR run on the 5' RACE reads, TCRdb lists one record per CDR3 protein. The top ten clones hold around 3% of a sample with approximately 260,000 distinct CDR3 sequences, about 8% of them seen once. The sample is drawn from a study of identical twins. The study's findings and limits: Surplus twin overlap in beta out-of-frame sequences was less pronounced.

The germline V gene has CDR1 MNHEY and CDR2 SVGAGI. The CDR3 sequence is 14 residues long. Trimming removed 4 bases from V and 8 bases from J; junction bases left unmatched: 5. The same data also went into a second study, on yellow fever vaccine responses in identical twins.

This chain connects TRBV6-5 to TRBJ2-1; 10 positions match TRBD2. This clonotype was obtained from a woman aged 18-29 years in good health. Sample: CD8+ T cells sorted from blood. The CDR3 DNA reads as TGTGCCAGCAGTTTAGCGGGAGGAATCGATGAGCAGTTCTTC. It translates to CASSLAGGIDEQFF.